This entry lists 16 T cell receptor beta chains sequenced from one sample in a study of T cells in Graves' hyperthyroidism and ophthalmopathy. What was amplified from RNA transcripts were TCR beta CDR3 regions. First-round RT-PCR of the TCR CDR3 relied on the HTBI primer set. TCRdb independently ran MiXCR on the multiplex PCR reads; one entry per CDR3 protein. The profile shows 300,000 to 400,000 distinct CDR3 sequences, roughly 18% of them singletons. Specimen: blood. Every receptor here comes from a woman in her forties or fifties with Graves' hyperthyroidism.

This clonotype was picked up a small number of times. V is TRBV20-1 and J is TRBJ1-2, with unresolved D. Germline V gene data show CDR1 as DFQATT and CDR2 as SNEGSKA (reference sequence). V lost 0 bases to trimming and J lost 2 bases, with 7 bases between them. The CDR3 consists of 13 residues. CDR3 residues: CSARDPLNYGYTF. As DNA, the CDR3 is TGCAGTGCTAGAGATCCTCTCAACTATGGCTACACCTTC.

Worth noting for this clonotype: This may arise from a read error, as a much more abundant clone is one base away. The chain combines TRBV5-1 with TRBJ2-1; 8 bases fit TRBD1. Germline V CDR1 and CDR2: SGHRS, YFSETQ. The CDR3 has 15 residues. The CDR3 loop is CASSLQGARSSEQLF. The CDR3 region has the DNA TGCGCCAGCAGCTTGCAGGGGGCGCGATCAAGTGAGCAGCTCTTC.

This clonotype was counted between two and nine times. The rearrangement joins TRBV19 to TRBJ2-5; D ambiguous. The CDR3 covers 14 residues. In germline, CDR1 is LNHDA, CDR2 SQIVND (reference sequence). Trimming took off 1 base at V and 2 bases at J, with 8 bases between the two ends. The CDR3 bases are TGTGCCAGTAGTATAGGGGCCAGACAAGAGACCCAGTACTTC. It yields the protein CASSIGARQETQYF.

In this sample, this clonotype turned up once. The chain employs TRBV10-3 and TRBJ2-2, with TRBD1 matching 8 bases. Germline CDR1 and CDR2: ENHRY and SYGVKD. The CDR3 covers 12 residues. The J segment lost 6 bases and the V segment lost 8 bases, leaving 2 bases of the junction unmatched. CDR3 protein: CAIGTGAGELFF. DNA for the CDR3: TGTGCCATCGGGACAGGAGCCGGGGAGCTGTTTTTT.

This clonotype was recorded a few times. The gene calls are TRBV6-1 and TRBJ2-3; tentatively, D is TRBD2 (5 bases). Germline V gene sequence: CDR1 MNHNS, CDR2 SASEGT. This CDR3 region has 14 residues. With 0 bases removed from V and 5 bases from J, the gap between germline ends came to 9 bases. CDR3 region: CASSEARGLDTQYF. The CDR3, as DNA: TGTGCCAGCAGTGAAGCGCGAGGGTTAGATACGCAGTATTTT.

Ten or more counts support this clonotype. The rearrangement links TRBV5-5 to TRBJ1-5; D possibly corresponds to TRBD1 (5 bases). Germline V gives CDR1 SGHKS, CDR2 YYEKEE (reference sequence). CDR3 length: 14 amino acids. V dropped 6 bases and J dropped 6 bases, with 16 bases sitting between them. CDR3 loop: CASTRTRESQPQHF. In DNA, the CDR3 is TGTGCCAGCACCCGAACCAGGGAAAGTCAGCCCCAGCATTTT.

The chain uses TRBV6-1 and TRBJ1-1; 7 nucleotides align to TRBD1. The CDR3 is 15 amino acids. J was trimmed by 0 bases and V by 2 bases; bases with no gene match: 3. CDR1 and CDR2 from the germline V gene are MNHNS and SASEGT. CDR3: CASSEMGQLNTEAFF. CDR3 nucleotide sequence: TGTGCCAGCAGTGAAATGGGACAGTTGAACACTGAAGCTTTCTTT.

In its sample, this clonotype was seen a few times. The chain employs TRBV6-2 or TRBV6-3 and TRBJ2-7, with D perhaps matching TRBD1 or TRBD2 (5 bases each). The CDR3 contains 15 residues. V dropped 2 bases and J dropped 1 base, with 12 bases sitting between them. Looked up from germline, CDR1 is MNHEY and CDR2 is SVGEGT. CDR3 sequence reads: CASSYGDGNSYEQYV. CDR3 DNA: TGTGCCAGCAGTTACGGGGACGGGAATTCCTACGAGCAGTACGTC.

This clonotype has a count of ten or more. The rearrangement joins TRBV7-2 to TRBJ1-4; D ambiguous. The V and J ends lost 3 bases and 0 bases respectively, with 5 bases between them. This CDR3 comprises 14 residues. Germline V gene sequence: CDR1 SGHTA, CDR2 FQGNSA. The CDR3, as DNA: TGTGCCAGCAGCTTTGACACAACTAATGAAAAACTGTTTTTT. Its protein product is CASSFDTTNEKLFF.

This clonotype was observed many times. CDR3 DNA sequence: TGCAGTGCTAGCCCGGGGGCGGACTATGGCTACACCTTC. As protein: CSASPGADYGYTF. The V call is TRBV20-1, the J call TRBJ1-2; D is possibly TRBD1 (6 bases). Germline-derived CDR1 and CDR2 are DFQATT and SNEGSKA (reference sequence). Trimming removed 3 bases at V and 3 bases at J, with 11 bases between. The CDR3 loop spans 13 amino acids.

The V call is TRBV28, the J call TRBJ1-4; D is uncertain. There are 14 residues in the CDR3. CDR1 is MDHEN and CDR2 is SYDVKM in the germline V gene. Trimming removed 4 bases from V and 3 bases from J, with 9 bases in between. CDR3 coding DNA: TGTGCCAGCAGTTCAGGAGGTCCTAATGAAAAACTGTTTTTT. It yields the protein CASSSGGPNEKLFF. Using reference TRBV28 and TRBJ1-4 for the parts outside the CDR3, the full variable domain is DVKVTQSSRYLVKRTGEKVFLECVQDMDHENMFWYRQDPGLGLRLIYFSYDVKMKEKGDIPEGYSVSREKKERFSLILESASTNQTSMYLCASSSGGPNEKLFFGSGTQLSVL.

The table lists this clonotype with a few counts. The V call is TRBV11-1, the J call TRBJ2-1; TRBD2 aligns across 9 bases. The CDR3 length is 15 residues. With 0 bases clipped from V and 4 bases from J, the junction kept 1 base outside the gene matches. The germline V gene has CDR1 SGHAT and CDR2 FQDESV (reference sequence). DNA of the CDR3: TGTGCCAGCAGCTTAGCAGCGGGGGGATACAATGAGCAGTTCTTC. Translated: CASSLAAGGYNEQFF.

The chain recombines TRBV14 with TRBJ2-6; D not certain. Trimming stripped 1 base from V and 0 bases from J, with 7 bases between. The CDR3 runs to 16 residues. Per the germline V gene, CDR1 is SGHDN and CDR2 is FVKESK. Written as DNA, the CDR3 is TGTGCCAGCAGCCAAGCGTGGGTCTCTGGGGCCAACGTCCTGACTTTC. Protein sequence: CASSQAWVSGANVLTF.

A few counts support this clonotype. Here the CDR3 DNA reads TGCAGTGCTGAAACTAGCGTATCCTACAATGAGCAGTTCTTC. It yields the protein CSAETSVSYNEQFF. This chain links TRBV20-1 with TRBJ2-1, with TRBD2 matching over 7 bases. This CDR3 spans 14 amino acids. With V trimmed by 5 bases and J by 1 base, 5 bases remained unmatched. Germline-derived CDR1 and CDR2 are DFQATT and SNEGSKA (reference sequence).

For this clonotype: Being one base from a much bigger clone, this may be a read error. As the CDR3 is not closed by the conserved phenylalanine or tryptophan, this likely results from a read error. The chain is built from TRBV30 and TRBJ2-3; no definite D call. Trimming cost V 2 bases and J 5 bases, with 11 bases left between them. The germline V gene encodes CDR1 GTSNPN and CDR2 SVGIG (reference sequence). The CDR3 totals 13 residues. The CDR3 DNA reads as TGTGCCTGGAGTTATGGGGAAGGAGATACGCAGTATCTT. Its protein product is CAWSYGEGDTQYL.

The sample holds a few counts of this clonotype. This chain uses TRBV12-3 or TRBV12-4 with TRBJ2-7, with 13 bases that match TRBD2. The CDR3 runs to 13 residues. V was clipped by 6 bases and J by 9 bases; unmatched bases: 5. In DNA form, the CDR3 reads TGTGCCAGCAGAATCGGACTAGCGGGAGTGCAGTACTTC. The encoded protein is CASRIGLAGVQYF.